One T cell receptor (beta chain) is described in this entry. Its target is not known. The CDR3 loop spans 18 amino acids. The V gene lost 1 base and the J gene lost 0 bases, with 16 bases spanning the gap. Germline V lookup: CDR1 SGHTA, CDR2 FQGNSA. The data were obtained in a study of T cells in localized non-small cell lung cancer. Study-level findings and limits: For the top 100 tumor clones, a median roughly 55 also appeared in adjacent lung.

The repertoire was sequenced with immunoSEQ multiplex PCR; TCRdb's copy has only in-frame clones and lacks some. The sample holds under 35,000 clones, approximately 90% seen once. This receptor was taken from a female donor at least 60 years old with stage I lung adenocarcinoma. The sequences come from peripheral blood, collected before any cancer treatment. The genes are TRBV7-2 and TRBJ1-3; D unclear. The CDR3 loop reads CASSLVYSGAYSGNTIYF. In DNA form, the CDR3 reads TGTGCCAGCAGCTTAGTGTATTCGGGTGCTTACTCTGGAAACACCATATATTTT.